Listed here are 19 T cell receptor beta chains from one sample, sequenced in a study of beta chain features in type 1 diabetes. The whole isolated RNA underwent reverse transcription, so sequencing captured expressed TCRB transcripts. Clones were sequenced by immunoSEQ multiplex PCR, and TCRdb holds only the in-frame ones, with some missing. Among 200,000 to 250,000 clones listed, around 9.9% were seen once. Source material: central memory CD4+ T cells from blood. These receptors were obtained from a man younger than 35 in good health.

The chain joins TRBV30 to TRBJ1-1, with 9 bases aligning to TRBD1. V lost 0 bases and J lost 3; bases outside the gene matches: 5. CDR3 length equals 15 residues. Per germline, CDR1 GTSNPN and CDR2 SVGIG (reference sequence). The CDR3: CAWSVGTGWYTEAFF. The CDR3 nucleotides read TGTGCCTGGAGTGTAGGGACAGGGTGGTACACTGAAGCTTTCTTT.

The rearrangement uses TRBV11-2 and TRBJ2-5, with unresolved D. CDR3 length: 15 amino acids. V was shortened by 3 bases and J by 1 base, with 12 bases between the two germline ends. Per the germline V gene, CDR1 is SGHAT and CDR2 is FQNNGV. CDR3 in amino acids: CASSFSGTFQETQYF. In DNA form, the CDR3 reads TGTGCCAGCAGCTTTTCGGGCACCTTCCAAGAGACCCAGTACTTC.

Details on this clone: This likely came from a read error, as a far larger clone is one base away. The V gene is TRBV6-1, the J gene TRBJ2-5; no clear D. CDR3 size: 11 residues. The germline V gene has CDR1 MNHNS and CDR2 SASEGT. V was cut by 5 bases and J by 4 bases, with 5 bases left in between. CDR3 loop: CASSPLETQYF. The CDR3 bases are TGTGCCAGCAGTCCCCTAGAGACCCAGTACTTC.

The CDR3: CASSMTGYNEQFF. CDR3 in DNA: TGTGCCAGCAGTATGACAGGGTACAATGAGCAGTTCTTC. The chain uses TRBV27 and TRBJ2-1, with 7 positions matching TRBD1. CDR3 size: 13 residues. Unmatched junction bases numbered 2, after V lost 5 bases and J lost 4 bases. Germline loops: CDR1 MNHEY, CDR2 SMNVEV (reference sequence).

This chain links TRBV30 with TRBJ2-3; 9 nucleotides agree with TRBD2. The CDR3 covers 14 residues. The V segment lost 6 bases and the J segment 1 base; nucleotides outside the gene matches: 5. Germline CDR1 and CDR2: GTSNPN and SVGIG (reference sequence). The CDR3 DNA reads TGTGCCTGTGTCTGGACTAGCGGCACAGATACGCAGTATTTT. This sequence encodes CACVWTSGTDTQYF.

Details on this clone: It may be a read error: a sequence one base away is much more abundant. This sample includes further DNA sequences coding for the same CDR3. J is TRBJ1-2 and V is TRBV2; D unclear. The CDR3 is 13 residues long. V was shortened by 4 bases and J by 4 bases, with 10 bases between the two germline ends. The germline gives CDR1 SNHLY, CDR2 FYNNEI. The CDR3 spells CASSVSGSYGYTF. CDR3 sequence (DNA): TGTGCCAGCAGTGTCTCGGGGAGCTATGGCTACACCTTC.

This clone was found a few times. The genes are TRBV7-2 and TRBJ2-2; 11 bases line up with TRBD2. Trimming removed 5 bases from V and 4 bases from J; junction bases left unmatched: 3. CDR1 is SGHTA, CDR2 FQGNSA, per germline. This CDR3 is 15 amino acids long. CDR3 in amino acids: CASSQGLAATGELFF. As DNA, the CDR3 is TGTGCCAGCAGCCAGGGACTAGCGGCCACCGGGGAGCTGTTTTTT. The complete variable domain, with remaining parts taken from reference TRBV7-2 and TRBJ2-2, reads GAGVSQSPSNKVTEKGKDVELRCDPISGHTALYWYRQSLGQGLEFLIYFQGNSAPDKSGLPSDRFSAERTGGSVSTLTIQRTQQEDSAVYLCASSQGLAATGELFFGEGSRLTVL.

At least ten counts were recorded for this clone. The chain has TRBV11-2 and TRBJ2-2; 10 positions agree with TRBD2. Germline V gene lookup returns CDR1 SGHAT and CDR2 FQNNGV. CDR3 length equals 17 residues. V gave up 5 bases and J gave up 0 bases; unmatched junction bases: 6. This CDR3 reads CASSLIAGGANTGELFF. CDR3 in DNA: TGTGCCAGCAGCCTTATAGCGGGAGGAGCGAACACCGGGGAGCTGTTTTTT.

This clone was recorded only once. The chain is built from TRBV29-1 and TRBJ1-4; D is ambiguous. The V gene's germline CDR1 is SQVTM and CDR2 ANQGSEA. V gave up 1 base and J gave up 5 bases, with 5 bases separating them. The length of the CDR3 is 12 residues. CDR3 amino acids: CSVEGENEKLFF. CDR3 sequence (DNA): TGCAGCGTTGAAGGGGAGAATGAAAAACTGTTTTTT.

The chain recombines TRBV27 with TRBJ2-7, with D perhaps TRBD2 (6 bases). Trimming removed 6 bases at V and 2 bases at J, with 14 bases between. Germline CDR1 MNHEY, CDR2 SMNVEV (reference sequence). The CDR3 is 14 residues long. For the CDR3, the DNA is TGTGCCAGCAGCCGGGCCGAGCGGGCCTACGAGCAGTACTTC. Protein: CASSRAERAYEQYF.

The sample holds a few counts of this clone. This rearrangement joins TRBV14 to TRBJ1-1; the match to TRBD1 covers 8 bases. After removal of 7 bases from V and 0 bases from J, the junction contained 13 bases not matched to a gene. CDR3 length: 17 residues. CDR1 is SGHDN and CDR2 is FVKESK in the germline V gene. The CDR3, as DNA: TGTGCCAGCACCCGATTTCAGGGGGCCGGGGTGAACACTGAAGCTTTCTTT. Encoded protein: CASTRFQGAGVNTEAFF.

This clone was seen at least ten times. V usage is TRBV28 and J usage is TRBJ1-1, with D uncertain. The CDR3 spans 15 residues. Germline lookup yields CDR1 MDHEN and CDR2 SYDVKM. V was clipped by 5 bases and J by 1 base, with 14 bases between them. The CDR3 loop is CASSPPGRGNTEAFF. As DNA, the CDR3 is TGTGCCAGCAGTCCGCCCGGACGGGGGAACACTGAAGCTTTCTTT.

This clone has just a few counts. The chain uses TRBV28 and TRBJ2-1; the D is unclear. CDR3 size: 13 residues. V was shortened by 6 bases and J by 6 bases, with 12 bases between the two germline ends. From germline, CDR1 is MDHEN and CDR2 SYDVKM. The CDR3 DNA follows: TGTGCCAGCAGCCCAGAATGGGCCAATGAGCAGTTCTTC. This sequence encodes CASSPEWANEQFF. Full variable domain (remainder filled in from reference TRBV28 and TRBJ2-1): DVKVTQSSRYLVKRTGEKVFLECVQDMDHENMFWYRQDPGLGLRLIYFSYDVKMKEKGDIPEGYSVSREKKERFSLILESASTNQTSMYLCASSPEWANEQFFGPGTRLTVL.

This clone has a handful of counts. The gene calls are TRBV7-2 and TRBJ2-5, with TRBD1 matching 8 bases. V was clipped by 5 bases and J by 5 bases; unmatched bases: 4. Germline-derived CDR1 and CDR2 are SGHTA and FQGNSA. The CDR3 extends over 13 amino acids. DNA for the CDR3: TGTGCCAGCAGCACACAGGGGGTGGAGACCCAGTACTTC. Translation: CASSTQGVETQYF.

The rearrangement joins TRBV11-2 to TRBJ2-5, with D perhaps given as TRBD1 or TRBD2 (7 bases each). Germline values: CDR1 SGHAT, CDR2 FQNNGV. The CDR3 runs to 15 residues. Trimming took off 5 bases at V and 1 base at J, with 14 bases between the two ends. This CDR3 reads CASSNRGGGQETQYF. CDR3 nucleotide sequence: TGTGCCAGCAGCAACAGGGGAGGGGGCCAAGAGACCCAGTACTTC. Based on the CDR3 plus reference TRBV11-2 and TRBJ2-5, the full variable domain is EAGVAQSPRYKIIEKRQSVAFWCNPISGHATLYWYQQILGQGPKLLIQFQNNGVVDDSQLPKDRFSAERLKGVDSTLKIQPAKLEDSAVYLCASSNRGGGQETQYFGPGTRLLVL.

This chain links TRBV2 with TRBJ2-3; D remains ambiguous. The CDR3 has 14 residues. Germline V gene data show CDR1 as SNHLY and CDR2 as FYNNEI. Trimming took off 4 bases at V and 1 base at J, with 9 bases between the two ends. In nucleotides, the CDR3 is TGTGCCAGCAGTGTCAATGAAGGCACAGATACGCAGTATTTT. As protein: CASSVNEGTDTQYF.

V gene TRBV4-1 combines with J gene TRBJ1-1; the D gene is possibly TRBD1 (5 bases). This CDR3 is 15 amino acids long. V dropped 0 bases and J dropped 6 bases, with 14 bases sitting between them. The germline V gene has CDR1 MGHRA and CDR2 YSYEKL. The CDR3 sequence: CASSQESTVSAEAFF. The CDR3 nucleotides are TGCGCCAGCAGCCAAGAATCGACAGTCAGTGCTGAAGCTTTCTTT.

The rearrangement links TRBV7-8 to TRBJ1-1; D ambiguous. The V and J ends lost 3 bases and 0 bases respectively, with 8 bases between them. Germline values: CDR1 SGHVS, CDR2 FQNEAQ. This CDR3 is 14 amino acids long. CDR3 bases: TGTGCCAGCAGCTTCTCGAGGGTGAACACTGAAGCTTTCTTT. Protein product: CASSFSRVNTEAFF.

This clone was detected a few times. The chain links TRBV7-9 to TRBJ2-7; 10 bases align to TRBD2. V was pared by 5 bases and J by 9 bases, with 16 bases of the junction left unmatched. Germline CDR1 and CDR2: SEHNR and FQNEAQ (reference sequence). There are 16 residues in the CDR3. The CDR3 DNA reads TGTGCCAGCAGCGTCTACACTCCTAGCGGGAGAGAGTGGCAGTACTTC. Translation: CASSVYTPSGREWQYF. The full variable domain, rest sourced from reference TRBV7-9 and TRBJ2-7, is DTGVSQNPRHKITKRGQNVTFRCDPISEHNRLYWYRQTLGQGPEFLTYFQNEAQLEKSRLLSDRFSAERPKGSFSTLEIQRTEQGDSAMYLCASSVYTPSGREWQYFGPGTRLTVT.